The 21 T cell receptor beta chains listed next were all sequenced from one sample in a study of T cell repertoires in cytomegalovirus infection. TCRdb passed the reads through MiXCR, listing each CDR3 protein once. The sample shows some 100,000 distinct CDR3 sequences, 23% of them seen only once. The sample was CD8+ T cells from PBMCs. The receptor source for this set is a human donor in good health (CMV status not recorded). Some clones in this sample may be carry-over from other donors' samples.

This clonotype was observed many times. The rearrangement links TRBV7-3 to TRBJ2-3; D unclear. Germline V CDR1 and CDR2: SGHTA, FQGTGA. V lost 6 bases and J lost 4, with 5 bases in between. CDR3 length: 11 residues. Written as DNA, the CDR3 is TGTGCCAGCAGAGTGTCAGATACGCAGTATTTT. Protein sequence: CASRVSDTQYF.

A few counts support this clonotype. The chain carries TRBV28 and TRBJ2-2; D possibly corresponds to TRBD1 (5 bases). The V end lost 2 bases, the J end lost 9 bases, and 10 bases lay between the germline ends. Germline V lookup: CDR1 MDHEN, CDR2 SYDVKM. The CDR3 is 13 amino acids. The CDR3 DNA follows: TGTGCCAGCAGTTTAGGCTACAGGAGGGAGCTGTTTTTT. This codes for CASSLGYRRELFF. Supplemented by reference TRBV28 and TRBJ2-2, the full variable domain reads DVKVTQSSRYLVKRTGEKVFLECVQDMDHENMFWYRQDPGLGLRLIYFSYDVKMKEKGDIPEGYSVSREKKERFSLILESASTNQTSMYLCASSLGYRRELFFGEGSRLTVL.

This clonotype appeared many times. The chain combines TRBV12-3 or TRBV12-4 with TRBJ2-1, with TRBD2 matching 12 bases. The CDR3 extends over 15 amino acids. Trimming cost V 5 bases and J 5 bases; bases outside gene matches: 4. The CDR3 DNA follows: TGTGCCAGCAGTCCTAGCGGGGGGGCCCACAATGAGCAGTTCTTC. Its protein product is CASSPSGGAHNEQFF.

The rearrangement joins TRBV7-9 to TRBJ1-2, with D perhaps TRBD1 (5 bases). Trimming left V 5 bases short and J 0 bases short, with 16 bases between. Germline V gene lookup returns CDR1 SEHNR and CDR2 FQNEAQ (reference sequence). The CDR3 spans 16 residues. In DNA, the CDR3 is TGTGCCAGCAGCCTAGGCCGGGACGGAGCTAACTATGGCTACACCTTC. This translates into CASSLGRDGANYGYTF. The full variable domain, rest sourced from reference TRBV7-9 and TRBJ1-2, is DTGVSQNPRHKITKRGQNVTFRCDPISEHNRLYWYRQTLGQGPEFLTYFQNEAQLEKSRLLSDRFSAERPKGSFSTLEIQRTEQGDSAMYLCASSLGRDGANYGYTFGSGTRLTVV.

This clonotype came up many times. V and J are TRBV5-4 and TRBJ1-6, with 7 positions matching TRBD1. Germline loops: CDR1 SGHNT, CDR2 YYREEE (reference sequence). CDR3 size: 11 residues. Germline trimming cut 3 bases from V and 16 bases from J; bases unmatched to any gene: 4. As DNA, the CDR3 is TGTGCCAGCAGCTCAGGACAGGCACTCCACTTT. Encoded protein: CASSSGQALHF.

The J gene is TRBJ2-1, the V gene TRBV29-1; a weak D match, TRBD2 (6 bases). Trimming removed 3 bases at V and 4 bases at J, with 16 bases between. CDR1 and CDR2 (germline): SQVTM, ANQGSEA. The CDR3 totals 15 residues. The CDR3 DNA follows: TGCAGCGTTGACGGAGGGTCTAGCGCGTACAATGAGCAGTTCTTC. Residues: CSVDGGSSAYNEQFF.

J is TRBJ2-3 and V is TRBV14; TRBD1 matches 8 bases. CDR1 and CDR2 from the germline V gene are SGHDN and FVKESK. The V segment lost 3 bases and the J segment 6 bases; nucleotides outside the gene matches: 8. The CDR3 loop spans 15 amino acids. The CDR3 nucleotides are TGTGCCAGCAGCCAGGCAGGGGGCCTTTCGGATACGCAGTATTTT. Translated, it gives CASSQAGGLSDTQYF.

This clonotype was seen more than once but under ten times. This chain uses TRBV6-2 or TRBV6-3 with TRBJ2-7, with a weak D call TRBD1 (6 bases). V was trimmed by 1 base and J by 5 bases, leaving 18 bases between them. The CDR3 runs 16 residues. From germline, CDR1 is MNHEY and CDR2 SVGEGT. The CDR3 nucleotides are TGTGCCAGCAGTTACTTCAGGGGCGCTCGTTCGAACGAGCAGTACTTC. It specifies CASSYFRGARSNEQYF.

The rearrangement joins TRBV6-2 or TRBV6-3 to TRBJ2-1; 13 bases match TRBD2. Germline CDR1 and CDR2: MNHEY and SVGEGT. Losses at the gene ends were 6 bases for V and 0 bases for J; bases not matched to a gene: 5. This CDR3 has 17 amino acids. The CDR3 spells CASSLGLAGASYNEQFF. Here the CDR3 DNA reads TGTGCCAGCAGCCTCGGACTAGCGGGGGCCTCCTACAATGAGCAGTTCTTC.

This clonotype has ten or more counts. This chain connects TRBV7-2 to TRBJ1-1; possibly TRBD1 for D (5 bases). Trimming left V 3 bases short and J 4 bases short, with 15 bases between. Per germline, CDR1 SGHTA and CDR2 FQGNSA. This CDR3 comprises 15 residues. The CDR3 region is CASSFYPAGGTEAFF. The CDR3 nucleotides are TGTGCCAGCAGCTTCTACCCCGCCGGGGGCACTGAAGCTTTCTTT. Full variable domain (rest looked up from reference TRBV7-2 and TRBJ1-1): GAGVSQSPSNKVTEKGKDVELRCDPISGHTALYWYRQSLGQGLEFLIYFQGNSAPDKSGLPSDRFSAERTGGSVSTLTIQRTQQEDSAVYLCASSFYPAGGTEAFFGQGTRLTVV.

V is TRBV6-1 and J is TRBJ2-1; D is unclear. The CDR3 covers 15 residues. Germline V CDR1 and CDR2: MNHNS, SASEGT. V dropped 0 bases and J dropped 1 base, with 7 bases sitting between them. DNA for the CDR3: TGTGCCAGCAGTGAAGCGGCGGTATCCTACAATGAGCAGTTCTTC. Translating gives CASSEAAVSYNEQFF.

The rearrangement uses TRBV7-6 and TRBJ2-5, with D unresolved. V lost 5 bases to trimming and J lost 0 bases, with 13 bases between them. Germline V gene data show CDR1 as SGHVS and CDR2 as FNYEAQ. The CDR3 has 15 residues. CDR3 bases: TGTGCCAGCAGCCCCCTTCAATTGTACCAAGAGACCCAGTACTTC. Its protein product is CASSPLQLYQETQYF.

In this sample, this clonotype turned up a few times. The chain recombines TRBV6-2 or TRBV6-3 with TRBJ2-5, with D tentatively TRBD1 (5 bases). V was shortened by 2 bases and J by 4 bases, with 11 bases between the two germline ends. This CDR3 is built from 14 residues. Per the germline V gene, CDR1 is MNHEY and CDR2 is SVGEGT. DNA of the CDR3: TGTGCCAGCAGTTACCGGTCAGGGCGAGAGACCCAGTACTTC. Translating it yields CASSYRSGRETQYF.

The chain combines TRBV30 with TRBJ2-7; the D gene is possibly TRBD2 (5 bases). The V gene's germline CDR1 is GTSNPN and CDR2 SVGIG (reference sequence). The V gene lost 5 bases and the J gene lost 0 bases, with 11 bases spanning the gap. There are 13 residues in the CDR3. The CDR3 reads CAWSAGNSYEQYF. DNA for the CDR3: TGTGCCTGGTCGGCCGGGAACTCCTACGAGCAGTACTTC.

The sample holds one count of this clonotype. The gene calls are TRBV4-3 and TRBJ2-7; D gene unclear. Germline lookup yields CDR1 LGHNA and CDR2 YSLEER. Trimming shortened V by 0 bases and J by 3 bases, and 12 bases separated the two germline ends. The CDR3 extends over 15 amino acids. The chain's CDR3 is CASSQEVGPFYEQYF. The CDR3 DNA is TGCGCCAGCAGCCAAGAGGTAGGGCCCTTCTACGAGCAGTACTTC.

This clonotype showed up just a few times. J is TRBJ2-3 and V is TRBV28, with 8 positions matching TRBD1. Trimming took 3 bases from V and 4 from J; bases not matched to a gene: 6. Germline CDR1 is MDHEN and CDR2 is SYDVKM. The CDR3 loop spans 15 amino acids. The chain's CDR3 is CASSFRTGRADTQYF. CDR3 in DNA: TGTGCCAGCAGTTTCCGGACAGGGCGGGCAGATACGCAGTATTTT.

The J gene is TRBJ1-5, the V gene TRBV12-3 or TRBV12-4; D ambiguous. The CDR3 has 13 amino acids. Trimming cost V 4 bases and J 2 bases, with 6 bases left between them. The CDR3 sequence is CASSYTGNQPQHF. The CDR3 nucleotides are TGTGCCAGCAGTTACACAGGCAATCAGCCCCAGCATTTT.

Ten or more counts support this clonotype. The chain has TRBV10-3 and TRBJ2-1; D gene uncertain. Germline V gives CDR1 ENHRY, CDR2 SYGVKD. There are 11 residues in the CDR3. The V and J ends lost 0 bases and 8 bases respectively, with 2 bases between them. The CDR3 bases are TGTGCCATCAGTGAGTCGGATGAGCAGTTCTTC. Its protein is CAISESDEQFF.

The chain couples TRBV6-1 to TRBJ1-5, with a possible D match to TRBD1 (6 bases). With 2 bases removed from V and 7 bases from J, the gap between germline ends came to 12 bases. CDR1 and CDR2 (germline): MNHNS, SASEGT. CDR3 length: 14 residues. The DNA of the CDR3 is TGTGCCAGCAGTGAAAGGGGGGCTGGACAGCCCCAGCATTTT. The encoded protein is CASSERGAGQPQHF.

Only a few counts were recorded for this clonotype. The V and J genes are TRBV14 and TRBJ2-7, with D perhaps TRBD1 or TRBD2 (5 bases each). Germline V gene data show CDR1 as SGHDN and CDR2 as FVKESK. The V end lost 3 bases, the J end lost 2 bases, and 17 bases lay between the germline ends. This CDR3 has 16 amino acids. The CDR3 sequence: CASSHPTGRTAYEQYF. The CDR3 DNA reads TGTGCCAGCAGCCACCCCACGGGACGGACGGCCTACGAGCAGTACTTC.

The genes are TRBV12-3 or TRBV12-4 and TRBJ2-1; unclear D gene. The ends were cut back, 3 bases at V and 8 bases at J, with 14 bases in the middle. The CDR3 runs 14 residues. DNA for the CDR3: TGTGCCAGCAGTTTTGTTCCTAGTGAGGATGAGCAGTTCTTC. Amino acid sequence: CASSFVPSEDEQFF.